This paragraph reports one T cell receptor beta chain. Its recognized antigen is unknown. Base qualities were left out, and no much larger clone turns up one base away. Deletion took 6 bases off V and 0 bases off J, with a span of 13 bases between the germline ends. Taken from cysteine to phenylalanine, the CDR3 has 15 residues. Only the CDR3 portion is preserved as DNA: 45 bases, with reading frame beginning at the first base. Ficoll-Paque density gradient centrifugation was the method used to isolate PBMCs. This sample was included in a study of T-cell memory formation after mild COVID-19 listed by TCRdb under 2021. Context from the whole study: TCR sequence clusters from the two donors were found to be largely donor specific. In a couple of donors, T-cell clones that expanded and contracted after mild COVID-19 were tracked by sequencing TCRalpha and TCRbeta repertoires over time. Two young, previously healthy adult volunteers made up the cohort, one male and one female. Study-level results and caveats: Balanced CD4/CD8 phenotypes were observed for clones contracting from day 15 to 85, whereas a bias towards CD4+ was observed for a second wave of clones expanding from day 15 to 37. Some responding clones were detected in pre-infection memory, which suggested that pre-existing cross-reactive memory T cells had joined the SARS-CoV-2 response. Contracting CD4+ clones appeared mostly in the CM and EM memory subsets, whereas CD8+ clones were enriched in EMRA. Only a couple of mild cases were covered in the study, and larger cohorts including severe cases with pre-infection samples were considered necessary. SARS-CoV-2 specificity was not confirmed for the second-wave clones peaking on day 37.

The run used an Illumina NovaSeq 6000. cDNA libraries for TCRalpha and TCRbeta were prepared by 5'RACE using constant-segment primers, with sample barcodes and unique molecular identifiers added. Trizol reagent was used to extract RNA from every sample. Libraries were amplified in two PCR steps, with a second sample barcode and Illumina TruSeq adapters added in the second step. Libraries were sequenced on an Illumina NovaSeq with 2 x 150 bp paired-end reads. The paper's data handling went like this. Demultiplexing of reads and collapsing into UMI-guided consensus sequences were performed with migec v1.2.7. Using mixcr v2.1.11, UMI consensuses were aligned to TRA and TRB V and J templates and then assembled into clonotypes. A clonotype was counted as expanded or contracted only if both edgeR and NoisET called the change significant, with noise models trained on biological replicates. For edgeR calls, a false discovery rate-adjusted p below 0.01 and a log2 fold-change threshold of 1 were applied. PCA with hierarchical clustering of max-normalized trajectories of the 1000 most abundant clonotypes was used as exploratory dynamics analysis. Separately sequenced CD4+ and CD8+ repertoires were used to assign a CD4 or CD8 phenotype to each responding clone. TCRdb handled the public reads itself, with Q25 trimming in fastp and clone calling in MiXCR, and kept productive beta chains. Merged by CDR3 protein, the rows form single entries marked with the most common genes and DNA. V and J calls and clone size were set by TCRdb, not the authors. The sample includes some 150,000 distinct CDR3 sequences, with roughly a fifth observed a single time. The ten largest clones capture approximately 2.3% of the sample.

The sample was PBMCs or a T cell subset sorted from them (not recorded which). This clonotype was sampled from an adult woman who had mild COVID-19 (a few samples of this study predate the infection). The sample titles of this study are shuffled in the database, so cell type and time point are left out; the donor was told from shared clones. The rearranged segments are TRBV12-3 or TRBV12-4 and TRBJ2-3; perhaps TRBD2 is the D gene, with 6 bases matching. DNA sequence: TGTGCCAGCAGCTCGGGCGGGGTTAGCACAGATACGCAGTATTTT. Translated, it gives CASSSGGVSTDTQYF.